What follows is one T cell receptor (beta chain) and its context. Its target is not known. The sample comes from a study of shared clonotypes between healthy human individuals. Study in general: Each donor's CD4 naive and CD4 memory cells filled three plates apiece, CD8 naive two, and CD8 memory one.

There are 13 residues in the CDR3. Findings and caveats of the study: The rarefaction results pointed to incomplete sorted-subset sequencing despite large depth.

TCRdb's copy holds only in-frame clones and misses some; the assay was immunoSEQ multiplex PCR. The data show around 2.5 million clones, 93% seen once. The chain links TRBV21-1 to TRBJ2-5; no check of the table's D call, TRBD2, against the DNA was made. TRBV21-1 is described as a pseudogene. The receptor's source is a man aged 18 to 30 in good health. Some clones in this sample may be carry-over from other donors' samples. Source material: naive CD4+ T cells from PBMCs. Subset noted: CD45RA+ positively selected. CDR3 protein: CASSKKEGKTQYF. Written as DNA, the CDR3 is TGTGCCAGCAGCAAGAAAGAGGGAAAGACCCAGTACTTC.